This TCR beta chain is from a study of shared clonotypes between healthy human individuals. Study at large: The donor group consisted of a couple of women and three men, aged 18 to 49.

V gave up 4 bases and J gave up 1 base; unmatched junction bases: 4. Germline assignment: CDR1 SGHRS and CDR2 YFSETQ. The CDR3 contains 15 residues. Investigators divided CD4+ cells into CD45RA+ naive and CD45RA-negative memory subsets. This clone was seen more than once but under ten times. This specimen includes other DNA sequences encoding the same CDR3. Each subset's genomic DNA was split evenly across several immunoSEQ plates. Using approximately 200 ng DNA, approximately 30,000 T cell genomes, the sorted-subset replicate PCRs were run. Sequencing used immunoSEQ multiplex PCR; TCRdb keeps in-frame clones, though not all of them. The sample carries approximately 980,000 clones, over 75% recorded once.

The rearrangement uses TRBV5-1 and TRBJ2-2; 7 bases agree with TRBD1. The clonotype was recovered from a man younger than 30 in good health. The specimen was memory CD4+ T cells sorted from blood. This sample's subset: CD45RA-negative fraction. The CDR3 loop reads CASSLGDRNTGELFF. DNA of the CDR3: TGCGCCAGCAGCCTAGGGGACAGGAACACCGGGGAGCTGTTTTTT.